This passage covers 10 T cell receptor beta chains from one sample sequenced in a study of cytomegalovirus exposure and HLA in healthy donors. Use of 60 Vbeta and 13 Jbeta primers characterized the PCR. Assay: immunoSEQ multiplex PCR; the TCRdb copy retains only in-frame clones and omits some. The table records 150,000 to 200,000 clones, more than 85% of them present only once. Sequenced: PBMCs. The receptors were sampled from a girl in the first two years of life in good health and CMV-seronegative.

Concerning this clone: Other DNA sequences in the sample encode the same CDR3. The chain couples TRBV5-4 to TRBJ2-3; D is perhaps TRBD1 (6 bases). Between the trimmed V and J ends, which lost 5 bases and 0 bases, there was a span of 10 bases. The V gene's germline CDR1 is SGHNT and CDR2 YYREEE (reference sequence). The CDR3 is 14 amino acids. The CDR3 spells CASSPDRSTDTQYF. In DNA form, the CDR3 reads TGTGCCAGCAGTCCAGACAGGAGCACAGATACGCAGTATTTT.

The J gene is TRBJ2-1, the V gene TRBV4-2, with 10 bases that match TRBD2. CDR3 length equals 15 residues. CDR1 is LGHNA and CDR2 is YNFKEQ in the germline V gene. J gave up 9 bases and V 4 bases, and 9 bases lay outside the gene matches. The CDR3 DNA reads TGTGCCAGCAGCCTAAAGCGGGGGGGCTTTCCTGAGCAGTTCTTC. This gives the protein CASSLKRGGFPEQFF.

The chain carries TRBV5-6 and TRBJ1-2; no reliable D call. CDR3 size: 13 residues. Germline lookup yields CDR1 SGHDT and CDR2 YYEEEE. V was pared by 5 bases and J by 7 bases, with 15 bases between. The CDR3 sequence is CASSLGGSGGYTF. The CDR3 region has the DNA TGTGCCAGCAGTCTAGGAGGGTCCGGTGGCTACACCTTC.

V is TRBV5-1 and J is TRBJ1-1; 7 bases are shared with TRBD1. In germline, CDR1 is SGHRS, CDR2 YFSETQ. The CDR3 is 14 amino acids. V was pared by 4 bases and J by 4 bases, with 7 bases of the junction left unmatched. The CDR3 DNA reads TGCGCCAGCAGCCCTACCCGGACAGGCACTGAAGCTTTCTTT. Encoded protein: CASSPTRTGTEAFF.

This chain joins TRBV7-9 and TRBJ2-7, with a weak D call TRBD1 (5 bases). Germline assignment: CDR1 SEHNR and CDR2 FQNEAQ (reference sequence). Trimming stripped 5 bases from V and 2 bases from J, with 22 bases between. The CDR3 has 17 residues. CDR3 DNA: TGTGCCAGCAGCGACCGCCACCCTGGGGCGATCACCTACGAGCAGTACTTC. Encoded protein: CASSDRHPGAITYEQYF.

This sequence joins TRBV6-1 and TRBJ1-5, with D possibly matching TRBD1 (6 bases). Germline loops: CDR1 MNHNS, CDR2 SASEGT. The CDR3 runs to 12 residues. V gave up 7 bases and J gave up 6 bases, with 10 bases separating them. The CDR3 region is CASTPQGQPQHF. The CDR3 coding sequence is TGTGCCAGCACCCCACAGGGTCAGCCCCAGCATTTT.

The genes are TRBV6-1 and TRBJ2-7, with D hard to call. With 7 bases removed from V and 4 bases from J, the gap between germline ends came to 14 bases. The CDR3 loop spans 13 amino acids. CDR1 is MNHNS, CDR2 SASEGT, per germline. The CDR3, as DNA: TGTGCCAGCACCCCCCTTCCTACTTACGAGCAGTACTTC. Amino acid sequence: CASTPLPTYEQYF.

V is TRBV4-1 and J is TRBJ2-2, with TRBD2 matching over 7 bases. Germline loops: CDR1 MGHRA, CDR2 YSYEKL. V gave up 3 bases and J gave up 6 bases; unmatched junction bases: 10. This CDR3 region has 16 residues. This CDR3 is CASSQQARTRSGELFF. The CDR3 DNA is TGCGCCAGCAGCCAGCAAGCCAGGACTAGGTCCGGGGAGCTGTTTTTT.

The chain is built from TRBV5-6 and TRBJ2-4; D not resolved. The CDR3 has 13 amino acids. V lost 3 bases to trimming and J lost 7 bases, with 11 bases between them. Germline V lookup: CDR1 SGHDT, CDR2 YYEEEE. The CDR3 DNA reads TGTGCCAGCAGCTCGGGTGGTTATAACATTCAGTACTTC. It codes for CASSSGGYNIQYF.

The chain combines TRBV5-4 with TRBJ2-3; possibly TRBD2 for D (5 bases). Germline V gene data show CDR1 as SGHNT and CDR2 as YYREEE (reference sequence). The CDR3 totals 16 residues. With 0 bases removed from V and 5 bases from J, the gap between germline ends came to 16 bases. As DNA, the CDR3 is TGTGCCAGCAGCTTGGGAAGCGGAAGTCCCGTAGATACGCAGTATTTT. Translating it yields CASSLGSGSPVDTQYF.